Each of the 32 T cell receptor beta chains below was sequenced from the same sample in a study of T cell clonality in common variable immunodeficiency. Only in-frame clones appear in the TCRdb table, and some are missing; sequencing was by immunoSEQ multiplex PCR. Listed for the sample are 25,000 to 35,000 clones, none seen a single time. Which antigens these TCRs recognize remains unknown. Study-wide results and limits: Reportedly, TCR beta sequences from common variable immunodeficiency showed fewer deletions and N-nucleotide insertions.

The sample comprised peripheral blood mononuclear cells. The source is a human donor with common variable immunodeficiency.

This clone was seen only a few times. Partial CDR3 DNA: TGCAGTGCTAGACAGGGGTCTTTCTCCACTGAA. Translation: CSARQGSFSTE. The full CDR3 sequence reads CSARQGSFSTEAFF. The V gene is TRBV20-1, the J gene TRBJ1-1, with D possibly being TRBD1 (6 bases). Read coverage stops 3 residues before the CDR3 terminus; the germline J gene supplies the remainder. The CDR3 covers 14 residues. CDR1 is DFQATT and CDR2 is SNEGSKA in the germline V gene (reference sequence). V shed 2 bases and J shed 4 bases, with 14 bases lying between them.

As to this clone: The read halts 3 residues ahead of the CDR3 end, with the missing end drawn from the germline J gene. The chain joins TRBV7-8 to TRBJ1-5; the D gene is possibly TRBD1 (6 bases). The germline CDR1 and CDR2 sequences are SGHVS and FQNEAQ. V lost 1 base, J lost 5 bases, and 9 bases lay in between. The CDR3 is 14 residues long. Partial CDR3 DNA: TGTGCCAGCAGCTTAGGGACAGTAGATCAGCCC. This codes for CASSLGTVDQP. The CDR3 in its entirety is CASSLGTVDQPQHF.

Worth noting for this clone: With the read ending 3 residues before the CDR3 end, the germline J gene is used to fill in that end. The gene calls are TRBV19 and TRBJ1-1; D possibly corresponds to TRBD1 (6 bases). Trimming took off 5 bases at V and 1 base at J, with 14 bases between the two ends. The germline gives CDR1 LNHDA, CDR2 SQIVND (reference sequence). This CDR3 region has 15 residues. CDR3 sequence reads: CASSLRTGRNTEAFF. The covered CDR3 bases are TGTGCCAGTAGTTTACGAACAGGGCGGAACACTGAA.

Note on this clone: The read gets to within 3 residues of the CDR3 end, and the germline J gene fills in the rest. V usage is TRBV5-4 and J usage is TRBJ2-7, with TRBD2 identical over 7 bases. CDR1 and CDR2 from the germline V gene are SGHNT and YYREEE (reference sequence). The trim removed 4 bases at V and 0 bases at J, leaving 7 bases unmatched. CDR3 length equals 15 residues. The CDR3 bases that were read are TGTGCCAGCAGCCACGGACTAGGGCGCTCCTACGAG. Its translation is CASSHGLGRSYE. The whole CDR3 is CASSHGLGRSYEQYF.

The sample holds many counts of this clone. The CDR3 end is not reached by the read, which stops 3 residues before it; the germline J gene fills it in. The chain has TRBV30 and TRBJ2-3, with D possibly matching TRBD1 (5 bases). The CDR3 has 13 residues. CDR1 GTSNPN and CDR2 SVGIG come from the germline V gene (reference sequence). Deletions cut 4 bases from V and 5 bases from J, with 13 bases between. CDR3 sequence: CAWNQGAGDTQYF. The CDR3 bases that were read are TGTGCCTGGAATCAAGGGGCAGGAGATACG.

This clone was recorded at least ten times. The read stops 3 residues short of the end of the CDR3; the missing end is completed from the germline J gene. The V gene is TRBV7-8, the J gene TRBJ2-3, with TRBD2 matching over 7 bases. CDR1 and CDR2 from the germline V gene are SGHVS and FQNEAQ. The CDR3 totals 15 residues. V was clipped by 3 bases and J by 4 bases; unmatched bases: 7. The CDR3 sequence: CASSFPGGGADTQYF. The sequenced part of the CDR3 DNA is TGTGCCAGCAGCTTCCCGGGAGGAGGGGCAGATACG.

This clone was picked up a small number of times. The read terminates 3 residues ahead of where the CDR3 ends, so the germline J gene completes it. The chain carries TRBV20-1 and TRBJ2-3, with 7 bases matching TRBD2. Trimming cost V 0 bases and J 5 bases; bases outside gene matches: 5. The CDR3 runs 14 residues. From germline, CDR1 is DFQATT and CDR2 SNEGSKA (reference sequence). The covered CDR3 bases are TGCAGTGCTAGAGATCTGGCTAGCGGAGATACG. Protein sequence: CSARDLASGDT. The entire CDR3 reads CSARDLASGDTQYF.

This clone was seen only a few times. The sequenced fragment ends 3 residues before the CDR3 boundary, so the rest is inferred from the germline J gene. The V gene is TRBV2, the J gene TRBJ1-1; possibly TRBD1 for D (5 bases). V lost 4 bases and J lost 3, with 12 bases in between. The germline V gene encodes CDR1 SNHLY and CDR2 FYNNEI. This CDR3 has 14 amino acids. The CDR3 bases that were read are TGTGCCAGCAGTGTTGGAGGGGATTACACTGAA. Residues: CASSVGGDYTE. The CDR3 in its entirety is CASSVGGDYTEAFF.

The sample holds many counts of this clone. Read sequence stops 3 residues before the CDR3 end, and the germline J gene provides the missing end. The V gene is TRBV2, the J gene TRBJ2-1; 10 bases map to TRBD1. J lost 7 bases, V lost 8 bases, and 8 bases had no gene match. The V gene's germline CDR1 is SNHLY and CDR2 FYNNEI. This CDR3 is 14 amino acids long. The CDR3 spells CASSQGTGANEQFF. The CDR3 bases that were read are TGTGCCAGCTCCCAAGGGACAGGGGCAAATGAG. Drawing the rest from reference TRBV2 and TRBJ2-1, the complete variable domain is EPEVTQTPSHQVTQMGQEVILRCVPISNHLYFYWYRQILGQKVEFLVSFYNNEISEKSEIFDDQFSVERPDGSNFTLKIRSTKLEDSAMYFCASSQGTGANEQFFGPGTRLTVL.

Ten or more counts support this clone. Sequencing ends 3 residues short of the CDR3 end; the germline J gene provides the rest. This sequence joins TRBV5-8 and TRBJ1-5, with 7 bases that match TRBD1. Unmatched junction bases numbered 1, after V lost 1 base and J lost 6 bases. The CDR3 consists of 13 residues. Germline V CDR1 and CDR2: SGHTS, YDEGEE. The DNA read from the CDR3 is TGTGCCAGCAGCTTGAACAGGGGTCAGCCC. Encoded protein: CASSLNRGQP. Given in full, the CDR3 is CASSLNRGQPQHF.

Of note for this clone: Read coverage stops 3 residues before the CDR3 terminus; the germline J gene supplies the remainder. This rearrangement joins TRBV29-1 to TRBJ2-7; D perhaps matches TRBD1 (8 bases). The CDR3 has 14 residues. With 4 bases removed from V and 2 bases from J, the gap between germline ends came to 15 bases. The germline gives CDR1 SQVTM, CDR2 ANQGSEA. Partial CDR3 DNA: TGCAGCGTTGGGGGAGGGACAGGAGCCTACGAG. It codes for CSVGGGTGAYE. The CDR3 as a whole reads CSVGGGTGAYEQYF.

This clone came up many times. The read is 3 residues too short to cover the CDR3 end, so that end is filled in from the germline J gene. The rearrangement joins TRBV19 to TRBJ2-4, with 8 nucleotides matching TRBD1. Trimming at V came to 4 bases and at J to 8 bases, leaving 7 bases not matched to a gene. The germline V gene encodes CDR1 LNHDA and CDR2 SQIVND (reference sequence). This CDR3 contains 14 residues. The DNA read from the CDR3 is TGTGCCAGTAGTACTGGACAGGGATGGGACATT. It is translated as CASSTGQGWDI. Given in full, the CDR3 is CASSTGQGWDIQYF. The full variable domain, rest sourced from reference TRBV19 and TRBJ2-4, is DGGITQSPKYLFRKEGQNVTLSCEQNLNHDAMYWYRQDPGQGLRLIYYSQIVNDFQKGDIAEGYSVSREKKESFPLTVTSAQKNPTAFYLCASSTGQGWDIQYFGAGTRLSVL.

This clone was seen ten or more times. CDR3 sequence: CASSPHSINYGYTF. The CDR3 DNA, read in part, is TGTGCCAGCAGCCCCCACAGTATTAACTATGGC. This chain links TRBV28 with TRBJ1-2, with unresolved D. The sequenced fragment ends 3 residues before the CDR3 boundary, so the rest is inferred from the germline J gene. Germline assignment: CDR1 MDHEN and CDR2 SYDVKM. This CDR3 has 14 residues. Trimming shortened V by 6 bases and J by 1 base, and 12 bases separated the two germline ends.

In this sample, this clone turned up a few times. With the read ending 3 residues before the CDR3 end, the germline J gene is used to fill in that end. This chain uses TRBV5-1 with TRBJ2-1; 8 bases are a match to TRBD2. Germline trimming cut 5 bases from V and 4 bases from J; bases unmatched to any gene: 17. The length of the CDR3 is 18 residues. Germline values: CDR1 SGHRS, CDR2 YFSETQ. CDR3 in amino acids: CASRIAGGLYDLYNEQFF. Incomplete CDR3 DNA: TGCGCCAGCAGGATTGCGGGAGGTCTCTACGACTTATACAATGAG.

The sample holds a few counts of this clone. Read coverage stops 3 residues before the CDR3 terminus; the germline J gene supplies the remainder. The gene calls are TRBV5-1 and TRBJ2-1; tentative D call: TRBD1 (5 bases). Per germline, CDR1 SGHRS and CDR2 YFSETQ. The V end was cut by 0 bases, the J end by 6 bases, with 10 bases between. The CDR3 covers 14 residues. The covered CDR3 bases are TGCGCCAGCAGCTTGGGGGGCATCCTCAATGAG. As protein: CASSLGGILNE. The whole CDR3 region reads CASSLGGILNEQFF.

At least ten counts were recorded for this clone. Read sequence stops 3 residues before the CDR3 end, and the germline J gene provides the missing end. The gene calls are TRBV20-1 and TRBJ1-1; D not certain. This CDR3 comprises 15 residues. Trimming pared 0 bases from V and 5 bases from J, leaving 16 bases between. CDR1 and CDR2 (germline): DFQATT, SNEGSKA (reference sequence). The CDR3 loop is CSARERAWADTEAFF. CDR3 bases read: TGCAGTGCTAGAGAAAGGGCCTGGGCTGATACTGAA.

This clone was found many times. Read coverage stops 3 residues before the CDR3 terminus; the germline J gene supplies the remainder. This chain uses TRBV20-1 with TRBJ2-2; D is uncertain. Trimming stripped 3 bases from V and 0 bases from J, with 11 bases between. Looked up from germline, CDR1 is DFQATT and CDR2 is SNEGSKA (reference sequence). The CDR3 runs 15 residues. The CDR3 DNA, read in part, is TGCAGTGCTAGTCCCGGTCCTACGAACACCGGGGAG. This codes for CSASPGPTNTGE. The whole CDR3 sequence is CSASPGPTNTGELFF.

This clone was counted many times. This CDR3 is CSVERDTYEQYF. The DNA read from the CDR3 is TGCAGCGTTGAAAGGGACACCTACGAG. This chain connects TRBV29-1 to TRBJ2-7, with D perhaps matching TRBD1 (6 bases). The read ends 3 residues before the CDR3 terminus; that terminus is restored from the germline J gene. The CDR3 spans 12 residues. With 2 bases removed from V and 2 bases from J, the gap between germline ends came to 7 bases. Germline values: CDR1 SQVTM, CDR2 ANQGSEA.

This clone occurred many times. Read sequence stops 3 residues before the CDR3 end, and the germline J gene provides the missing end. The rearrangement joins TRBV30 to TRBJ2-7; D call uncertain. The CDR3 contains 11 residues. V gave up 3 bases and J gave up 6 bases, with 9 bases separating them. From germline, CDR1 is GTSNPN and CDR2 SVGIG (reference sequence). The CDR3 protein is CAWRQYSEQYF. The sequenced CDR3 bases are TGTGCCTGGAGACAGTACAGCGAG.

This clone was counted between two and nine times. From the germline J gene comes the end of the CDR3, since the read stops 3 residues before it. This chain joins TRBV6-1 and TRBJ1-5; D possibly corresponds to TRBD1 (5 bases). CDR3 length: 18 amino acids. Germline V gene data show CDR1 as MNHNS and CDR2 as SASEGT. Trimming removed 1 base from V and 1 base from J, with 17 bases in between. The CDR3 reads CASSEGRGSGKSNQPQHF. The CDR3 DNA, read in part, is TGTGCCAGCAGTGAAGGAAGGGGCTCCGGGAAAAGCAATCAGCCC.

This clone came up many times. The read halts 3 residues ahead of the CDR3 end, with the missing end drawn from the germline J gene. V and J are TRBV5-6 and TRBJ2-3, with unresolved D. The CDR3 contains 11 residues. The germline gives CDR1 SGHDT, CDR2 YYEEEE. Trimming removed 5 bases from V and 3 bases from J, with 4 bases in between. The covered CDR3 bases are TGTGCCAGCAGTTCTACAGATACG. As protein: CASSSTDT. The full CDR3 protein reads CASSSTDTQYF.

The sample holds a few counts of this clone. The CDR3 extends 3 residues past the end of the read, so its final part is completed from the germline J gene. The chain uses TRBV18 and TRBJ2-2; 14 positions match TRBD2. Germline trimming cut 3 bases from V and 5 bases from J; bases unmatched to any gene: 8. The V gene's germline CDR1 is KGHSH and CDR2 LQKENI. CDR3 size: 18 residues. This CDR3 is CASSPEIGTSGRTGELFF. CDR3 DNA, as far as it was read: TGTGCCAGCTCACCTGAGATTGGGACTAGCGGGAGAACCGGGGAG.

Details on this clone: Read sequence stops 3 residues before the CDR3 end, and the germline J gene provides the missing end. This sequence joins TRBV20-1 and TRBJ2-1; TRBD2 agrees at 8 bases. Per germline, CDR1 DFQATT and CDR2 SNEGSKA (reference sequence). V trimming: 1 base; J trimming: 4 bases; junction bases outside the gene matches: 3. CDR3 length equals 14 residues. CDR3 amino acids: CSARGSGAYNEQFF. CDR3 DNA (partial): TGCAGTGCTAGAGGTAGCGGGGCTTACAATGAG.

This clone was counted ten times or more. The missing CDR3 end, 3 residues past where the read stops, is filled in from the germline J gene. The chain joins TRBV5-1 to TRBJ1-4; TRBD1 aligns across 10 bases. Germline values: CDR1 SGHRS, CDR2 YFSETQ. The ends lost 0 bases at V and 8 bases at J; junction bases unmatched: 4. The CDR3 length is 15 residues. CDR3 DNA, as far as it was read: TGCGCCAGCAGCTTGGGAGGACAGGGGGGCGAAAAA. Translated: CASSLGGQGGEK. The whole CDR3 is CASSLGGQGGEKLFF.

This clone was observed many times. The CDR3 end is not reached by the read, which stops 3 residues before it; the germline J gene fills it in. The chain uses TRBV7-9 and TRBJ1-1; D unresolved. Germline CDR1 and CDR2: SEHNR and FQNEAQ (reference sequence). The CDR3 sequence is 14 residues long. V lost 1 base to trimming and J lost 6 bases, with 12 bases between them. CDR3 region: CASSLVTLRPEAFF. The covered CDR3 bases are TGTGCCAGCAGCTTAGTGACTCTACGGCCTGAA.

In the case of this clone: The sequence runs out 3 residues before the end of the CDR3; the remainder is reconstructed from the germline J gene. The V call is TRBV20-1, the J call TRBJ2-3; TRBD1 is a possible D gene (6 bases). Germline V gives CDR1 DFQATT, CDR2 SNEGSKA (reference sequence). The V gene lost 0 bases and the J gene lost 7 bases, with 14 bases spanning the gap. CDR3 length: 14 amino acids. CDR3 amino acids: CSARDPTGLHTQYF. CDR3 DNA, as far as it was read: TGCAGTGCTAGAGACCCCACAGGGCTACATACG.

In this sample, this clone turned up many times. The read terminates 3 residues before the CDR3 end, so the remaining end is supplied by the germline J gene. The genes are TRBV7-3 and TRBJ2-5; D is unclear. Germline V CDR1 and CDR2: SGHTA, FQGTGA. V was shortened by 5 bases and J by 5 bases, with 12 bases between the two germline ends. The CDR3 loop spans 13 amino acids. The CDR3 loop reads CASSRNVGETQYF. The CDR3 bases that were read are TGTGCCAGCAGCCGTAACGTCGGGGAGACC.

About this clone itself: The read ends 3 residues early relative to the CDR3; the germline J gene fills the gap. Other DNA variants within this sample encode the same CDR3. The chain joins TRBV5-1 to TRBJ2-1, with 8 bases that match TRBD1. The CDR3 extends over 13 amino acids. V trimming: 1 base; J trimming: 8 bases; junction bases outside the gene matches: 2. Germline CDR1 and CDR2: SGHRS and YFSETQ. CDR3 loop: CASSLQGADEQFF. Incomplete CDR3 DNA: TGCGCCAGCAGCTTGCAGGGGGCGGATGAG.

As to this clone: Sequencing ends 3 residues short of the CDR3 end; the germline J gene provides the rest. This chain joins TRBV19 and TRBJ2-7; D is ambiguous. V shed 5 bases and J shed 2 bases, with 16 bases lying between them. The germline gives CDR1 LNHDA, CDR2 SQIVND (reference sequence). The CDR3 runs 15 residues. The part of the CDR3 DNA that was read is TGTGCCAGTAGTCCGCTCCCAAACAGCCCCTACGAG. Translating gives CASSPLPNSPYE. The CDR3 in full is CASSPLPNSPYEQYF.

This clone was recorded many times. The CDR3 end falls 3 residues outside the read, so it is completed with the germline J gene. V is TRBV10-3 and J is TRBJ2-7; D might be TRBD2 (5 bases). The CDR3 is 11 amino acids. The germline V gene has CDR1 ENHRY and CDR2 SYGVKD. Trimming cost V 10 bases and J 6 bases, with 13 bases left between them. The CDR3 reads CATSRAGEQYF. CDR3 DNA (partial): TGTGCCACCTCCCGCGCGGGCGAG.

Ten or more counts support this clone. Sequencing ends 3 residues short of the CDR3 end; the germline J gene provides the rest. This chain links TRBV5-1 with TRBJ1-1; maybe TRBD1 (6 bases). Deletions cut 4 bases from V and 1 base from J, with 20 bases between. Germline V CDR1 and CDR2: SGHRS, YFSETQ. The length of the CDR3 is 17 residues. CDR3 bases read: TGCGCCAGCAGCCTATCCCTACAGGGCGGGAGGAACACTGAA. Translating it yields CASSLSLQGGRNTE. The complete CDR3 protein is CASSLSLQGGRNTEAFF.

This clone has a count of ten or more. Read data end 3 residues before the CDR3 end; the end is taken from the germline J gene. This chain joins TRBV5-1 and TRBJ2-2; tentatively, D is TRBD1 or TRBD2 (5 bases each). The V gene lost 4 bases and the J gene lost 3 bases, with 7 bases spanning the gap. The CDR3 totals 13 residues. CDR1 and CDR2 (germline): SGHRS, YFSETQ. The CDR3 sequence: CASSQGDTGELFF. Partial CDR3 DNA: TGCGCCAGCAGCCAGGGAGACACCGGGGAG.